Listed below are T cell receptor beta chains from one sample, sequenced in a study of T cell repertoires in cytomegalovirus infection. TCRdb re-analysed the reads in MiXCR, keeping a single row per CDR3 protein. The top ten clones hold roughly 24% of a sample with about 180,000 distinct CDR3 sequences, roughly a sixth of them seen once. The sequencing input was CD8+ T cells from PBMCs. The receptor set was obtained from a human donor in good health (CMV status not recorded). Some clones in this sample may be carry-over from other donors' samples. Both conserved end residues are part of each CDR3. The order of the fields is J gene, clone size, D gene, V gene, CDR3 protein, CDR3 DNA. The D gene is left open where the match is weak. Rows may omit the clone size; those that give it use once, few, many or a size class.

J gene: TRBJ2-7
clone size: few
D gene: -
V gene: TRBV29-1
CDR3 protein: CSVGIGEQYF
CDR3 DNA: TGCAGCGTTGGAATCGGCGAGCAGTACTTC

J gene: TRBJ2-7
clone size: -
D gene: TRBD1
V gene: TRBV7-9
CDR3 protein: CASSSAQDRGSYEQYF
CDR3 DNA: TGTGCCAGCAGCTCGGCCCAAGACAGGGGCTCCTACGAGCAGTACTTC

J gene: TRBJ1-1
clone size: few
D gene: TRBD1
V gene: TRBV7-2
CDR3 protein: CAGSFDRAKAEAFF
CDR3 DNA: TGTGCCGGCAGCTTCGACAGGGCCAAGGCTGAAGCTTTCTTT

J gene: TRBJ1-1
clone size: few
D gene: TRBD1
V gene: TRBV13
CDR3 protein: CASSSQGVRAEAFF
CDR3 DNA: TGTGCCAGCAGCTCCCAGGGGGTGCGGGCTGAAGCTTTCTTT

J gene: TRBJ2-1
clone size: few
D gene: TRBD2
V gene: TRBV20-1
CDR3 protein: CSARSGGAGYEQFF
CDR3 DNA: TGCAGTGCTAGAAGCGGGGGGGCTGGTTATGAGCAGTTCTTC

J gene: TRBJ1-5
clone size: few
D gene: -
V gene: TRBV7-2
CDR3 protein: CASSSRIGQLNQPQHF
CDR3 DNA: TGTGCCAGCAGCTCCCGGATCGGACAGTTGAATCAGCCCCAGCATTTT

J gene: TRBJ2-1
clone size: few
D gene: TRBD2
V gene: TRBV10-3
CDR3 protein: CAISAAGTSYFLEQFF
CDR3 DNA: TGTGCCATCAGTGCCGCCGGGACTAGCTATTTTCTTGAGCAGTTCTTC

J gene: TRBJ1-5
clone size: many
D gene: -
V gene: TRBV7-2
CDR3 protein: CASSPTSGGSIRSNQPQHF
CDR3 DNA: TGTGCCAGCAGTCCAACGTCGGGGGGCTCAATCCGAAGCAATCAGCCCCAGCATTTT

J gene: TRBJ2-1
clone size: few
D gene: -
V gene: TRBV29-1
CDR3 protein: CSVEVSSSYNEQFF
CDR3 DNA: TGCAGCGTTGAAGTGTCGAGCTCCTACAATGAGCAGTTCTTC

J gene: TRBJ2-3
clone size: -
D gene: -
V gene: TRBV20-1
CDR3 protein: CSAGTRLGDTQYF
CDR3 DNA: TGCAGTGCCGGGACTCGGTTGGGGGATACGCAGTATTTT

J gene: TRBJ2-5
clone size: few
D gene: -
V gene: TRBV7-3
CDR3 protein: CASSPGPPAGETQYF
CDR3 DNA: TGTGCCAGCAGCCCCGGGCCTCCTGCAGGGGAGACCCAGTACTTC

J gene: TRBJ1-2
clone size: many
D gene: TRBD1
V gene: TRBV7-2
CDR3 protein: CASSRTDRGNGYTF
CDR3 DNA: TGTGCCAGCAGCAGGACGGACAGGGGGAATGGCTACACCTTC

J gene: TRBJ2-1
clone size: many
D gene: -
V gene: TRBV7-2
CDR3 protein: CASSLESDDNEQFF
CDR3 DNA: TGTGCCAGCAGCTTAGAGAGCGACGACAATGAGCAGTTCTTC

J gene: TRBJ2-5
clone size: few
D gene: -
V gene: TRBV3-1
CDR3 protein: CASSHLDRKETQYF
CDR3 DNA: TGTGCCAGCAGCCATCTGGACAGAAAAGAGACCCAGTACTTC

J gene: TRBJ2-5
clone size: few
D gene: -
V gene: TRBV5-4
CDR3 protein: CASSLLGQETQYF
CDR3 DNA: TGTGCCAGCAGCTTGTTGGGGCAAGAGACCCAGTACTTC

J gene: TRBJ2-1
clone size: few
D gene: TRBD2
V gene: TRBV5-1
CDR3 protein: CASSLKASGGAREQFF
CDR3 DNA: TGCGCCAGCAGCTTGAAGGCCAGCGGGGGGGCTCGTGAGCAGTTCTTC

J gene: TRBJ1-5
clone size: -
D gene: -
V gene: TRBV28
CDR3 protein: CASSWGTGRQPQHF
CDR3 DNA: TGTGCCAGCAGTTGGGGTACGGGGAGGCAGCCCCAGCATTTT

J gene: TRBJ1-2
clone size: -
D gene: -
V gene: TRBV28
CDR3 protein: CASGQLFGYGYTF
CDR3 DNA: TGTGCCAGCGGACAGTTATTTGGATATGGCTACACCTTC

J gene: TRBJ2-7
clone size: few
D gene: -
V gene: TRBV6-1
CDR3 protein: CASTPRPFLKDEQYF
CDR3 DNA: TGTGCCAGCACCCCTAGGCCGTTCCTAAAGGACGAGCAGTACTTC

J gene: TRBJ1-3
clone size: few
D gene: -
V gene: TRBV7-2
CDR3 protein: CASSGRGNTIYF
CDR3 DNA: TGTGCCAGCAGCGGAAGGGGAAACACCATATATTTT

J gene: TRBJ2-3
clone size: -
D gene: TRBD1
V gene: TRBV2
CDR3 protein: CTTGVTDTQYF
CDR3 DNA: TGTACTACAGGGGTCACAGATACGCAGTATTTT

J gene: TRBJ2-7
clone size: -
D gene: -
V gene: TRBV20-1
CDR3 protein: CSARTSYEQYF
CDR3 DNA: TGCAGTGCTAGGACTAGCTACGAGCAGTACTTC

J gene: TRBJ1-1
clone size: -
D gene: -
V gene: TRBV7-9
CDR3 protein: CASSTGSRVNTEAFF
CDR3 DNA: TGTGCCAGCAGCACAGGGTCGCGGGTGAACACTGAAGCTTTCTTT

J gene: TRBJ1-2
clone size: few
D gene: -
V gene: TRBV6-6
CDR3 protein: CASTDYGYTF
CDR3 DNA: TGTGCCAGCACGGATTATGGCTACACCTTC

J gene: TRBJ1-2
clone size: -
D gene: TRBD1
V gene: TRBV4-2
CDR3 protein: CASSSKQIQGNLNGYTF
CDR3 DNA: TGTGCCAGCAGCTCGAAGCAGATACAGGGGAATCTTAATGGCTACACCTTC

J gene: TRBJ2-5
clone size: -
D gene: TRBD1
V gene: TRBV11-2
CDR3 protein: CASSPWDRVETQYF
CDR3 DNA: TGTGCCAGCAGCCCCTGGGACAGGGTTGAGACCCAGTACTTC

J gene: TRBJ1-1
clone size: -
D gene: TRBD1
V gene: TRBV6-1
CDR3 protein: CASSEKGAYRGTEAFF
CDR3 DNA: TGTGCCAGCAGTGAAAAGGGGGCATACAGGGGAACTGAAGCTTTCTTT

J gene: TRBJ1-1
clone size: few
D gene: -
V gene: TRBV7-9
CDR3 protein: CASSLVGTAMNTEAFF
CDR3 DNA: TGTGCCAGCAGCTTAGTAGGCACAGCTATGAACACTGAAGCTTTCTTT

J gene: TRBJ2-2
clone size: few
D gene: TRBD2
V gene: TRBV12-3/TRBV12-4
CDR3 protein: CASSPRLAVNTGELFF
CDR3 DNA: TGTGCCAGCAGTCCCAGGCTAGCGGTGAACACCGGGGAGCTGTTTTTT

J gene: TRBJ1-1
clone size: -
D gene: TRBD1
V gene: TRBV6-2/TRBV6-3
CDR3 protein: CASSSGQGGNTEAFF
CDR3 DNA: TGTGCCAGCAGTTCCGGACAGGGGGGGAACACTGAAGCTTTCTTT

J gene: TRBJ2-1
clone size: many
D gene: -
V gene: TRBV7-2
CDR3 protein: CASSTTLRDQISNEQFF
CDR3 DNA: TGTGCCAGCAGCACGACCCTCCGGGACCAAATTTCCAATGAGCAGTTCTTC

J gene: TRBJ2-7
clone size: few
D gene: -
V gene: TRBV12-3/TRBV12-4
CDR3 protein: CASSLGEVFYEQYF
CDR3 DNA: TGTGCCAGCAGCCTTGGTGAGGTATTCTACGAGCAGTACTTC

J gene: TRBJ2-7
clone size: few
D gene: TRBD1
V gene: TRBV15
CDR3 protein: CATSRGQGAAYEQYF
CDR3 DNA: TGTGCCACCAGCAGGGGACAGGGGGCTGCCTACGAGCAGTACTTC

J gene: TRBJ2-3
clone size: few
D gene: -
V gene: TRBV6-2/TRBV6-3
CDR3 protein: CASSPPGPRQNTQYF
CDR3 DNA: TGTGCCAGCAGTCCACCGGGACCCAGACAAAATACGCAGTATTTT

J gene: TRBJ2-3
clone size: -
D gene: -
V gene: TRBV6-2/TRBV6-3
CDR3 protein: CASSYSRQVGETDTQYF
CDR3 DNA: TGTGCCAGCAGTTACTCGAGACAGGTTGGTGAGACAGATACGCAGTATTTT

J gene: TRBJ2-7
clone size: -
D gene: -
V gene: TRBV20-1
CDR3 protein: CSAPLGDEQYF
CDR3 DNA: TGCAGTGCCCCCCTCGGCGACGAGCAGTACTTC

J gene: TRBJ1-5
clone size: few
D gene: -
V gene: TRBV4-1
CDR3 protein: CASSPADWSNQPQHF
CDR3 DNA: TGCGCCAGCAGCCCCGCGGACTGGAGCAATCAGCCCCAGCATTTT

J gene: TRBJ1-6
clone size: -
D gene: -
V gene: TRBV4-3
CDR3 protein: CASSQGGDRLHF
CDR3 DNA: TGCGCCAGCAGCCAAGGAGGGGATCGCCTCCACTTT

J gene: TRBJ2-7
clone size: many
D gene: -
V gene: TRBV10-3
CDR3 protein: CAIGTGPSYEQYF
CDR3 DNA: TGTGCCATCGGGACGGGGCCCTCCTACGAGCAGTACTTC

J gene: TRBJ2-5
clone size: few
D gene: TRBD1
V gene: TRBV7-2
CDR3 protein: CASSLGDRGQYRETQYF
CDR3 DNA: TGTGCCAGCAGCTTAGGGGACAGGGGGCAGTACCGAGAGACCCAGTACTTC

J gene: TRBJ1-1
clone size: few
D gene: -
V gene: TRBV7-9
CDR3 protein: CASYGGYGYTEAFF
CDR3 DNA: TGTGCCAGCTACGGGGGGTACGGATACACTGAAGCTTTCTTT

J gene: TRBJ2-7
clone size: -
D gene: -
V gene: TRBV6-2/TRBV6-3
CDR3 protein: CASSWGGEYEQYF
CDR3 DNA: TGTGCCAGCAGTTGGGGCGGAGAATACGAGCAGTACTTC

J gene: TRBJ2-2
clone size: few
D gene: -
V gene: TRBV7-9
CDR3 protein: CGSSLKRAAVNTGELFF
CDR3 DNA: TGTGGCAGCAGCTTAAAACGCGCGGCAGTCAACACCGGGGAGCTGTTTTTT

J gene: TRBJ1-6
clone size: -
D gene: -
V gene: TRBV4-3
CDR3 protein: CASSQERSSYNSPLHF
CDR3 DNA: TGCGCCAGCAGCCAAGAAAGGAGCTCCTATAATTCACCCCTCCACTTT

J gene: TRBJ2-1
clone size: -
D gene: -
V gene: TRBV28
CDR3 protein: CASSTEGGGRSEQFF
CDR3 DNA: TGTGCCAGCAGTACCGAGGGGGGGGGCCGGAGTGAGCAGTTCTTC

J gene: TRBJ1-1
clone size: -
D gene: -
V gene: TRBV28
CDR3 protein: CASSLMGHTNTEAFF
CDR3 DNA: TGTGCCAGCAGTTTAATGGGACACACGAACACTGAAGCTTTCTTT

J gene: TRBJ1-2
clone size: few
D gene: -
V gene: TRBV10-3
CDR3 protein: CAIMTGQNYGYTF
CDR3 DNA: TGTGCCATCATGACAGGCCAGAACTATGGCTACACCTTC

J gene: TRBJ2-5
clone size: few
D gene: TRBD1
V gene: TRBV7-6
CDR3 protein: CASSLGDSSETQYF
CDR3 DNA: TGTGCCAGCAGCTTAGGGGACAGCTCCGAGACCCAGTACTTC

J gene: TRBJ2-7
clone size: few
D gene: -
V gene: TRBV28
CDR3 protein: CASSPRWGWGQTYEQYF
CDR3 DNA: TGTGCCAGCAGTCCAAGGTGGGGTTGGGGTCAGACCTACGAGCAGTACTTC